Shown below are 30 T cell receptor beta chains from a single sample sequenced in a study of blood T cell repertoires in COVID-19. The assay was immunoSEQ multiplex PCR, and TCRdb's table has in-frame clones only and misses some. The table shows around 140,000 clones, with 65% to 90% occurring only once. The sample consisted of peripheral blood. The receptors originated from a woman aged 60-75 years with active or convalescent COVID-19.

The chain employs TRBV6-5 and TRBJ2-1, with 7 bases fitting TRBD1. The CDR3 loop spans 16 amino acids. Germline assignment: CDR1 MNHEY and CDR2 SVGAGI. Germline trimming cut 2 bases from V and 7 bases from J; bases unmatched to any gene: 11. The CDR3 loop reads CASSYRTGVVWNEQFF. The CDR3 DNA is TGTGCCAGCAGTTACCGTACAGGGGTCGTCTGGAATGAGCAGTTCTTC.

This rearrangement joins TRBV5-1 to TRBJ2-3; 10 nucleotides align to TRBD1. The CDR3 totals 16 residues. The J segment lost 2 bases and the V segment lost 0 bases, leaving 3 bases of the junction unmatched. CDR1 and CDR2 from the germline V gene are SGHRS and YFSETQ. The CDR3 is CASSLEGTGATDTQYF. DNA of the CDR3: TGCGCCAGCAGCTTGGAGGGGACAGGGGCCACAGATACGCAGTATTTT.

The V gene is TRBV11-3, the J gene TRBJ1-1, with a possible D match to TRBD1 (6 bases). CDR1 and CDR2 (germline): SGHNT, YENEEA. CDR3 length equals 17 residues. Between the trimmed V and J ends, which lost 1 base and 0 bases, there was a span of 15 bases. CDR3 nucleotide sequence: TGTGCCAGCAGCTTAGTTCCACCGCACAGGGTGAACACTGAAGCTTTCTTT. Protein sequence: CASSLVPPHRVNTEAFF. Using reference TRBV11-3 and TRBJ1-1 for the parts outside the CDR3, the full variable domain is EAGVVQSPRYKIIEKKQPVAFWCNPISGHNTLYWYLQNLGQGPELLIRYENEEAVDDSQLPKDRFSAERLKGVDSTLKIQPAELGDSAVYLCASSLVPPHRVNTEAFFGQGTRLTVV.

The V gene is TRBV18, the J gene TRBJ2-1; 14 bases fit TRBD2. CDR1 and CDR2 from the germline V gene are KGHSH and LQKENI. CDR3 size: 17 residues. V lost 3 bases to trimming and J lost 5 bases; unmatched junction nucleotides: 6. The CDR3 DNA is TGTGCCAGCTCACCCCAAGGACTAGCGGGGGGCCACAATGAGCAGTTCTTC. It translates to CASSPQGLAGGHNEQFF. The entire variable domain, with the rest obtained from reference TRBV18 and TRBJ2-1, is as follows: NAGVMQNPRHLVRRRGQEARLRCSPMKGHSHVYWYRQLPEEGLKFMVYLQKENIIDESGMPKERFSAEFPKEGPSILRIQQVVRGDSAAYFCASSPQGLAGGHNEQFFGPGTRLTVL.

This clone was observed a few times. The chain couples TRBV28 to TRBJ1-4; 7 nucleotides match TRBD1. Germline assignment: CDR1 MDHEN and CDR2 SYDVKM. After removal of 8 bases from V and 7 bases from J, the junction contained 4 bases not matched to a gene. CDR3 length: 12 amino acids. For the CDR3, the DNA is TGTGCCAGCCGGACAGGTAGTGAAAAACTGTTTTTT. Its protein product is CASRTGSEKLFF. The whole variable domain, remainder taken from reference TRBV28 and TRBJ1-4, is DVKVTQSSRYLVKRTGEKVFLECVQDMDHENMFWYRQDPGLGLRLIYFSYDVKMKEKGDIPEGYSVSREKKERFSLILESASTNQTSMYLCASRTGSEKLFFGSGTQLSVL.

This chain links TRBV12-5 with TRBJ2-7; D unclear. Germline CDR1 and CDR2: LGHNT and FRNRAP. This CDR3 spans 14 amino acids. V gave up 6 bases and J gave up 3 bases, with 15 bases separating them. The CDR3 region is CASGQDFASYEQYV. The CDR3 DNA follows: TGTGCTAGTGGCCAAGACTTTGCAAGCTACGAGCAGTACGTC.

The chain recombines TRBV29-1 with TRBJ2-5; 8 bases line up with TRBD1. With V trimmed by 5 bases and J by 4 bases, 9 bases remained unmatched. CDR3 length: 14 amino acids. Germline V gene data show CDR1 as SQVTM and CDR2 as ANQGSEA. The CDR3 region has the DNA TGCAGCGTTCCCGGACAGGGTAATATAGAGACCCAGTACTTC. Protein: CSVPGQGNIETQYF.

The chain carries TRBV30 and TRBJ1-1, with 7 bases fitting TRBD1. V shed 1 base, J shed 2 bases, and the junction held 7 bases outside the gene matches. Germline V gives CDR1 GTSNPN, CDR2 SVGIG (reference sequence). The CDR3 consists of 15 residues. The CDR3 protein is CAWSASGQLNTEAFF. The CDR3 region has the DNA TGTGCCTGGAGTGCTTCGGGACAGCTAAACACTGAAGCTTTCTTT.

The V gene is TRBV30, the J gene TRBJ1-3, with D possibly being TRBD1 (5 bases). Trimming pared 3 bases from V and 0 bases from J, leaving 15 bases between. CDR3 length: 16 residues. From germline, CDR1 is GTSNPN and CDR2 SVGIG (reference sequence). The CDR3 DNA reads TGTGCCTGGAGCCTACTAATGGGGGGCTCTGGAAACACCATATATTTT. Translating gives CAWSLLMGGSGNTIYF.

This rearrangement joins TRBV6-1 to TRBJ2-7; 10 bases agree with TRBD2. CDR3 size: 15 residues. The junction had 2 bases not matched to a gene; V was cut back by 2 bases and J by 1 base. Germline V gives CDR1 MNHNS, CDR2 SASEGT. The DNA of the CDR3 is TGTGCCAGCAGTGAACAACTAGCGGGGTCCTACGAGCAGTACGTC. It encodes CASSEQLAGSYEQYV.

The chain recombines TRBV30 with TRBJ2-7; D is unclear. V lost 1 base and J 2 bases, leaving 9 bases between the germline ends. The CDR3 spans 13 residues. CDR1 and CDR2 from the germline V gene are GTSNPN and SVGIG (reference sequence). The CDR3 here is CAWSGSFPYEQYF. The CDR3 coding sequence is TGTGCCTGGAGTGGTAGTTTCCCCTACGAGCAGTACTTC.

This clone appeared a few times. The chain couples TRBV11-2 to TRBJ1-6, with D unresolved. CDR3 length: 13 residues. Germline CDR1 is SGHAT and CDR2 is FQNNGV. Trimming removed 8 bases at V and 12 bases at J, with 17 bases between. The CDR3 coding sequence is TGTGCCAGCGCCGCGGTATCTCTCGGACCCCTCCACTTT. Translating gives CASAAVSLGPLHF.

This rearrangement joins TRBV5-1 to TRBJ2-3; TRBD2 matches 10 bases. Germline loops: CDR1 SGHRS, CDR2 YFSETQ. CDR3 length: 15 residues. Trimming cost V 0 bases and J 10 bases; bases outside gene matches: 8. The CDR3 sequence: CASSLEGSSGSSQYF. Written as DNA, the CDR3 is TGCGCCAGCAGCTTGGAGGGGTCTAGCGGGAGTTCGCAGTATTTT.

This chain links TRBV5-1 with TRBJ1-1, with 7 bases matching TRBD1. CDR1 is SGHRS, CDR2 YFSETQ, per germline. V was clipped by 0 bases and J by 1 base; unmatched bases: 6. The CDR3 has 16 amino acids. The CDR3 sequence is CASSLVTGQRNTEAFF. The CDR3 DNA is TGCGCCAGCAGCTTGGTGACGGGACAGAGGAACACTGAAGCTTTCTTT.

The chain links TRBV2 to TRBJ2-7; 7 nucleotides line up with TRBD1. Germline V lookup: CDR1 SNHLY, CDR2 FYNNEI. The CDR3 is 16 residues long. Trimming took 6 bases from V and 0 from J; bases not matched to a gene: 11. The CDR3 DNA reads TGTGCCAGCAGCCCTACCCTCCGGGACAGCTCCTACGAGCAGTACTTC. Translated, it gives CASSPTLRDSSYEQYF.

The V call is TRBV5-4, the J call TRBJ2-3; 13 bases are shared with TRBD2. Germline V gene sequence: CDR1 SGHNT, CDR2 YYREEE (reference sequence). CDR3 length: 17 amino acids. J was trimmed by 4 bases and V by 5 bases; bases with no gene match: 10. The CDR3: CASSSGLAGEFSDTQYF. The CDR3 DNA reads as TGTGCCAGCAGTTCAGGACTAGCGGGAGAGTTCTCAGATACGCAGTATTTT.

J is TRBJ2-2 and V is TRBV5-1; tentatively, D is TRBD1 (5 bases). Germline CDR1 reads SGHRS; CDR2 reads YFSETQ. The ends were cut back, 4 bases at V and 2 bases at J, with 12 bases in the middle. The CDR3 extends over 15 amino acids. The CDR3 sequence: CASSPQGFNTGELFF. The CDR3 bases are TGCGCCAGCAGCCCCCAGGGATTTAACACCGGGGAGCTGTTTTTT. The variable domain in full, with the rest retrieved from reference TRBV5-1 and TRBJ2-2, is KAGVTQTPRYLIKTRGQQVTLSCSPISGHRSVSWYQQTPGQGLQFLFEYFSETQRNKGNFPGRFSGRQFSNSRSEMNVSTLELGDSALYLCASSPQGFNTGELFFGEGSRLTVL.

This chain connects TRBV6-5 to TRBJ2-2, with D maybe TRBD1 (5 bases). Germline CDR1 MNHEY, CDR2 SVGAGI. The CDR3 spans 13 residues. V dropped 5 bases and J dropped 6 bases, with 10 bases sitting between them. CDR3 sequence (DNA): TGTGCCAGCAGTCGCCAGGGTCCCGGGGAGCTGTTTTTT. Translating gives CASSRQGPGELFF.

The J gene is TRBJ2-2, the V gene TRBV27, with 7 nucleotides matching TRBD2. Per germline, CDR1 MNHEY and CDR2 SMNVEV (reference sequence). The V and J ends lost 2 bases and 7 bases, in that order; junction bases with no gene match: 7. The CDR3 loop spans 15 amino acids. The CDR3 region is CASSLVREWVGELFF. The CDR3, as DNA: TGTGCCAGCAGTTTAGTGCGGGAGTGGGTCGGGGAGCTGTTTTTT.

The chain uses TRBV11-2 and TRBJ2-3; TRBD2 is a possible D gene (6 bases). Germline assignment: CDR1 SGHAT and CDR2 FQNNGV. Trimming shortened V by 5 bases and J by 2 bases, and 11 bases separated the two germline ends. This CDR3 spans 14 amino acids. The CDR3 region has the DNA TGTGCCAGCAGCCTCGGGAGTTCCACAGATACGCAGTATTTT. Amino acid sequence: CASSLGSSTDTQYF.

This clone was found once. The chain joins TRBV10-3 to TRBJ2-1; 8 nucleotides agree with TRBD1. V dropped 6 bases and J dropped 6; count of bases not matched to a gene: 13. Germline lookup yields CDR1 ENHRY and CDR2 SYGVKD. The CDR3 is 16 amino acids. The CDR3 sequence is CAISITTGAYINEQFF. The CDR3 nucleotides are TGTGCCATCAGCATTACGACAGGGGCGTATATCAATGAGCAGTTCTTC.

The gene calls are TRBV10-3 and TRBJ1-4; 8 positions agree with TRBD1. V lost 2 bases and J lost 8; bases outside the gene matches: 13. This CDR3 has 17 amino acids. Germline values: CDR1 ENHRY, CDR2 SYGVKD. The CDR3 bases are TGTGCCATCAGTGAGACGGGTCCCCGGGACAGGAGCGAAAAACTGTTTTTT. It yields the protein CAISETGPRDRSEKLFF.

The V and J genes are TRBV3-1 (or the pseudogene TRBV3-2) and TRBJ1-1, with D uncertain. Trimming cost V 1 base and J 5 bases, with 17 bases left between them. The CDR3 spans 16 residues. CDR1 and CDR2 from the germline V gene are LGHDT and YNNKEL (reference sequence). CDR3 nucleotide sequence: TGTGCCAGCAGCCAAGTGAGGGATTACACGGGGACTGAAGCTTTCTTT. It translates to CASSQVRDYTGTEAFF.

This clone has at least ten counts. The chain couples TRBV3-1 (or the pseudogene TRBV3-2) to TRBJ2-1; 9 bases align to TRBD2. The CDR3 extends over 15 amino acids. V was clipped by 2 bases and J by 7 bases; unmatched bases: 6. Germline CDR1 LGHDT, CDR2 YNNKEL (reference sequence). The CDR3 sequence: CASSQSIAGVNEQFF. The DNA for the CDR3 is TGTGCCAGCAGCCAATCAATAGCGGGAGTTAATGAGCAGTTCTTC.

This CDR3 is CASRTGTGGDEQYF. CDR3 coding DNA: TGTGCCAGCAGGACCGGGACAGGGGGTGACGAGCAGTACTTC. This sequence joins TRBV28 and TRBJ2-7; 11 positions match TRBD1. CDR1 and CDR2 from the germline V gene are MDHEN and SYDVKM. The CDR3 has 14 residues. The junction had 6 bases not matched to a gene; V was cut back by 6 bases and J by 5 bases.

The chain couples TRBV4-1 to TRBJ2-7, with D maybe TRBD2 (5 bases). Trimming pared 3 bases from V and 7 bases from J, leaving 16 bases between. This CDR3 spans 14 amino acids. Germline CDR1 is MGHRA and CDR2 is YSYEKL. The CDR3 sequence is CASSQYRTSGEQYF. CDR3 sequence (DNA): TGCGCCAGCAGCCAGTACCGGACTTCGGGTGAGCAGTACTTC.

This rearrangement joins TRBV18 to TRBJ2-1; possible D gene TRBD1, 5 bases. This CDR3 spans 14 amino acids. Germline assignment: CDR1 KGHSH and CDR2 LQKENI. V was trimmed by 3 bases and J by 6 bases, leaving 12 bases between them. Written as DNA, the CDR3 is TGTGCCAGCTCACCCCTCAGGGCCGGCAATGAGCAGTTCTTC. This translates into CASSPLRAGNEQFF. Full variable domain (remainder filled in from reference TRBV18 and TRBJ2-1): NAGVMQNPRHLVRRRGQEARLRCSPMKGHSHVYWYRQLPEEGLKFMVYLQKENIIDESGMPKERFSAEFPKEGPSILRIQQVVRGDSAAYFCASSPLRAGNEQFFGPGTRLTVL.

V and J are TRBV27 and TRBJ2-1, with a weak D call TRBD2 (5 bases). CDR3 size: 13 residues. Germline V gene data show CDR1 as MNHEY and CDR2 as SMNVEV (reference sequence). The V end was cut by 4 bases, the J end by 5 bases, with 9 bases between. CDR3 residues: CASSSRVNNEQFF. Here the CDR3 DNA reads TGTGCCAGCAGTTCGCGGGTCAACAATGAGCAGTTCTTC.

This clone was found a few times. The CDR3 region is CASSSRTELNEKLFF. CDR3 DNA: TGTGCCAGCAGCTCTCGGACAGAATTGAATGAAAAACTGTTTTTT. This sequence joins TRBV5-8 and TRBJ1-4, with a possible D match to TRBD1 (6 bases). From germline, CDR1 is SGHTS and CDR2 YDEGEE. The CDR3 totals 15 residues. V was pared by 3 bases and J by 5 bases, with 14 bases between. Drawing the rest from reference TRBV5-8 and TRBJ1-4, the complete variable domain is EAGVTQSPTHLIKTRGQQATLRCSPISGHTSVYWYQQALGLGLQFLLWYDEGEERNRGNFPPRFSGRQFPNYSSELNVNALELEDSALYLCASSSRTELNEKLFFGSGTQLSVL.

V gene TRBV5-4 combines with J gene TRBJ2-1; no firm D call. Germline CDR1 SGHNT, CDR2 YYREEE (reference sequence). V was shortened by 4 bases and J by 4 bases, with 6 bases between the two germline ends. There are 12 residues in the CDR3. CDR3 coding DNA: TGTGCCAGCAGCCAAATTTACAATGAGCAGTTCTTC. It yields the protein CASSQIYNEQFF.